This T cell receptor beta chain was sequenced during a study of blood T cell repertoires in COVID-19. This clone was counted once. Generated by immunoSEQ multiplex PCR, the TCRdb table keeps only in-frame clones and is missing some. This table has about 120,000 clones, about 78% appearing once. CDR3 length equals 16 residues. Trimming cost V 4 bases and J 2 bases; bases outside gene matches: 9. The TCR was taken from a man between 65 and 85 years old with acute or convalescent COVID-19. The chain uses TRBV23-1 and TRBJ2-3; the match to TRBD1 covers 7 bases. TRBV23-1 falls under the ORF class, with uncertain function. Sequenced: peripheral blood. CDR3 in amino acids: CASSPQPGTVTDTQYF. The CDR3 nucleotides read TGCGCCAGCAGTCCCCAACCCGGGACAGTCACAGATACGCAGTATTTT.